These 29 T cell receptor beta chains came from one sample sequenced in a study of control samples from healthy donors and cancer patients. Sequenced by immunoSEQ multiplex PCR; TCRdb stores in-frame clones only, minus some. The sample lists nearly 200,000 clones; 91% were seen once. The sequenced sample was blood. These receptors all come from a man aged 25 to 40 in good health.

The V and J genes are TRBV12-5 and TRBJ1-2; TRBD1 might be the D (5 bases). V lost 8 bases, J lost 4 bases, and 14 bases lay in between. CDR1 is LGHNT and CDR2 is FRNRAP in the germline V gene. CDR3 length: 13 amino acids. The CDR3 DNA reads TGTGCTAGTTCTCATGGGACGGCCTATGGCTACACCTTC. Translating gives CASSHGTAYGYTF.

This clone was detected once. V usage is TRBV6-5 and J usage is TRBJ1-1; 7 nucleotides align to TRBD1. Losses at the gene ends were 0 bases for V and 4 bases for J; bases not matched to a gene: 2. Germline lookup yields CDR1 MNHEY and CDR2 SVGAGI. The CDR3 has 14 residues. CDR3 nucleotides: TGTGCCAGCAGTTACTCAGGGGGCGGCACTGAAGCTTTCTTT. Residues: CASSYSGGGTEAFF.

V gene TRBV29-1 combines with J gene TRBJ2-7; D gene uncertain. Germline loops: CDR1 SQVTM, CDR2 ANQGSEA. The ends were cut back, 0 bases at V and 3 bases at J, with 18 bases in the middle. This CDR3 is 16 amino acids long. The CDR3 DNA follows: TGCAGCGTTGAAGAAAGGGTCAGTCCAACAATCTACGAGCAGTACTTC. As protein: CSVEERVSPTIYEQYF.

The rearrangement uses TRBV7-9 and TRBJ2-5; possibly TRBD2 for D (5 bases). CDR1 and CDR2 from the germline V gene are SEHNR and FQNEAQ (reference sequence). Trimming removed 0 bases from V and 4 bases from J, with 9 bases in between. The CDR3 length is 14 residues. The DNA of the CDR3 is TGTGCCAGCAGCTTAGCCACGGGATTAGAGACCCAGTACTTC. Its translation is CASSLATGLETQYF.

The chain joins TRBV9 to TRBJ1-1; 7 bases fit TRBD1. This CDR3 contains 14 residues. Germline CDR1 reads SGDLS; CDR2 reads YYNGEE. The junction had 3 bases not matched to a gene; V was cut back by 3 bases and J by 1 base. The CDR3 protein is CASSEQGTNTEAFF. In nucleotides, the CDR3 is TGTGCCAGCAGCGAACAGGGGACGAACACTGAAGCTTTCTTT.

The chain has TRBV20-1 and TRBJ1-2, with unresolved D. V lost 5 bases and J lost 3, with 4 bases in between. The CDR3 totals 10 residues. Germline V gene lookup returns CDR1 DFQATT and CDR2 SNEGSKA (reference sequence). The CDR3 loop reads CSAEHYGYTF. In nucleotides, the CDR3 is TGCAGTGCTGAACACTATGGCTACACCTTC.

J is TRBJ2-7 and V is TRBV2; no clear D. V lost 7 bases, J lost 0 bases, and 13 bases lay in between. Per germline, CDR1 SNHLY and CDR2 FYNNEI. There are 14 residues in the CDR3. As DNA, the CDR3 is TGTGCCAGCAAATCTCTCGAAGGCTCCTACGAGCAGTACTTC. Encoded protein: CASKSLEGSYEQYF.

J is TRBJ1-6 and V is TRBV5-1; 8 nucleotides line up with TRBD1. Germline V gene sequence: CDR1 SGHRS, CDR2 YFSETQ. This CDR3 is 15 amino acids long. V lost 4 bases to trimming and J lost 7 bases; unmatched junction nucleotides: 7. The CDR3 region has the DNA TGCGCCAGCAGCCCCGACAGGGGTGGCAATTCACCCCTCCACTTT. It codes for CASSPDRGGNSPLHF.

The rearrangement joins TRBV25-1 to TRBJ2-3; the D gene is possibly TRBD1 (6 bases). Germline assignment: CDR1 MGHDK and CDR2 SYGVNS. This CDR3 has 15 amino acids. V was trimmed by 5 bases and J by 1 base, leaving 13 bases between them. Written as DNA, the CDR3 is TGTGCCAGCAGTACTAGACAGGCCGGCACAGATACGCAGTATTTT. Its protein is CASSTRQAGTDTQYF.

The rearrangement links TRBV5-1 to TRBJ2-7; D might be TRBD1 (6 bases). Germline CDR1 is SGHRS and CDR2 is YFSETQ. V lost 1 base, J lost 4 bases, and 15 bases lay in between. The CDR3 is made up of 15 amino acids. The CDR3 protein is CASSLSTGRTYEQYF. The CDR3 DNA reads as TGCGCCAGCAGCTTGAGTACAGGGCGGACGTACGAGCAGTACTTC.

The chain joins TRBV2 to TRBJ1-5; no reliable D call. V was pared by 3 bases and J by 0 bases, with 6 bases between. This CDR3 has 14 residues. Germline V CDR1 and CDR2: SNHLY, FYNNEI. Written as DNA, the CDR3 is TGTGCCAGCAGTGAGGGGTCTAGCAATCAGCCCCAGCATTTT. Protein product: CASSEGSSNQPQHF.

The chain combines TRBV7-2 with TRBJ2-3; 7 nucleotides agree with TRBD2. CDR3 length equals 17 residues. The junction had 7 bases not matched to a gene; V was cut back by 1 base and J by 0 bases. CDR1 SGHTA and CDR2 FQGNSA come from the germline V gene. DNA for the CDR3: TGTGCCAGCAGCTTAGAGGGGAGGGCGCCTAGCACAGATACGCAGTATTTT. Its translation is CASSLEGRAPSTDTQYF.

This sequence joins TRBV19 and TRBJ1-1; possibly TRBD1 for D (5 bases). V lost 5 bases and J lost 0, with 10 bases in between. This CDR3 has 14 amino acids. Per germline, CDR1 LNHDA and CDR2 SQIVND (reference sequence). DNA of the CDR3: TGTGCCAGTAGTGAGCAGGGAATGAACACTGAAGCTTTCTTT. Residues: CASSEQGMNTEAFF.

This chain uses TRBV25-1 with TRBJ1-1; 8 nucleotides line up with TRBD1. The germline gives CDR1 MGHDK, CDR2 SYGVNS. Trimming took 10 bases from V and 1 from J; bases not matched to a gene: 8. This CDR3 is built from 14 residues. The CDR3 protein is CATQRTGGNTEAFF. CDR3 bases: TGTGCCACCCAACGCACAGGGGGGAACACTGAAGCTTTCTTT. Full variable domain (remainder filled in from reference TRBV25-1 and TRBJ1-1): EADIYQTPRYLVIGTGKKITLECSQTMGHDKMYWYQQDPGMELHLIHYSYGVNSTEKGDLSSESTVSRIRTEHFPLTLESARPSHTSQYLCATQRTGGNTEAFFGQGTRLTVV.

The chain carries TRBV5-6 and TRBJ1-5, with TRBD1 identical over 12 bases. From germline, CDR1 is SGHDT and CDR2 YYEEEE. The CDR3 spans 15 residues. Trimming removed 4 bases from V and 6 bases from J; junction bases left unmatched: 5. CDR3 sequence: CASSIGTGGLQPQHF. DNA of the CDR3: TGTGCCAGCAGCATTGGGACAGGGGGCCTTCAGCCCCAGCATTTT.

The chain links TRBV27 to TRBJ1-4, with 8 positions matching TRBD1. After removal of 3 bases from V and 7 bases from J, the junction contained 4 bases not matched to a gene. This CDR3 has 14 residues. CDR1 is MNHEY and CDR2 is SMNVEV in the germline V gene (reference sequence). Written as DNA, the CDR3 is TGTGCCAGCAGTTTCCGGACAGGGCCTGAAAAACTGTTTTTT. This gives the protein CASSFRTGPEKLFF.

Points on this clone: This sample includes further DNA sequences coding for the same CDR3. The CDR3 DNA follows: TGCGCCAGCAGCTTGGCTGGTAGCTCCTACAATGAGCAGTTCTTC. Amino acid sequence: CASSLAGSSYNEQFF. The chain uses TRBV5-1 and TRBJ2-1; D uncertain. The germline gives CDR1 SGHRS, CDR2 YFSETQ. V lost 0 bases to trimming and J lost 0 bases, with 7 bases between them. The CDR3 is made up of 15 amino acids.

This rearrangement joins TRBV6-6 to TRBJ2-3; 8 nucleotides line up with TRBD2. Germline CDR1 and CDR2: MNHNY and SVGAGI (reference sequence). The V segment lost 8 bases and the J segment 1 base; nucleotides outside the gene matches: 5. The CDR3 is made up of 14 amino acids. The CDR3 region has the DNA TGTGCCAGCCGGGGGGGGCAGGGCACAGATACGCAGTATTTT. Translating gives CASRGGQGTDTQYF.

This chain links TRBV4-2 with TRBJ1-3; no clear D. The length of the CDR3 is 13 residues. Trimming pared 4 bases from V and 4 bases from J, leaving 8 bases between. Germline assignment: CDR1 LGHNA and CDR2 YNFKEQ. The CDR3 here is CASSRTPGNTIYF. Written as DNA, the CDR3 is TGTGCCAGCAGCCGGACCCCCGGAAACACCATATATTTT.

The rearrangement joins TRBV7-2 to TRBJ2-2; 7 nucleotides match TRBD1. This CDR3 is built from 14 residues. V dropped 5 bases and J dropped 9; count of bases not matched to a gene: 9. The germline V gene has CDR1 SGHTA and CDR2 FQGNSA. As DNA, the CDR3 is TGTGCCAGCAGCCAGACAGGGAAGAAGTGGGAGCTGTTTTTT. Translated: CASSQTGKKWELFF.

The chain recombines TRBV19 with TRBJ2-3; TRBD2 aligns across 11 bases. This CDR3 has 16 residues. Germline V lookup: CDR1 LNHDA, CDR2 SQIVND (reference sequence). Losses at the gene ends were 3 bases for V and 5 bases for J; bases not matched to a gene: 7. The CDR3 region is CASSISSGGAVDTQYF. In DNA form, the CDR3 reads TGTGCCAGTAGTATCAGTAGCGGGGGGGCAGTAGATACGCAGTATTTT.

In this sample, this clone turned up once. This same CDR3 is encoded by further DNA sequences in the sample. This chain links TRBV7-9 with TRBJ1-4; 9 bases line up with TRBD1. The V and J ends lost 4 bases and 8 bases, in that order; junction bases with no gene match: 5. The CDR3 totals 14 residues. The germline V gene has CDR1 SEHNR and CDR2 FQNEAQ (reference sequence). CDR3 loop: CASSSGQGNEKLFF. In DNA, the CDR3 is TGTGCCAGCAGCTCGGGACAGGGTAACGAAAAACTGTTTTTT.

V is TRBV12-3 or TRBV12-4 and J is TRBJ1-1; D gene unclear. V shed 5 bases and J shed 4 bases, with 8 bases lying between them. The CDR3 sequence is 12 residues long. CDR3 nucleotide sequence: TGTGCCAGCAGTGACGGGGTCACTGAAGCTTTCTTT. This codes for CASSDGVTEAFF.

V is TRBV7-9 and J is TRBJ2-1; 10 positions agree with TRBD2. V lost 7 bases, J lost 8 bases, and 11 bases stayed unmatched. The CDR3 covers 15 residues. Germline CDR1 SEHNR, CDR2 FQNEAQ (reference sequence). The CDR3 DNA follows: TGTGCCAGCACCTTGGGTACTAGCGGGGCAGATGAGCAGTTCTTC. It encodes CASTLGTSGADEQFF.

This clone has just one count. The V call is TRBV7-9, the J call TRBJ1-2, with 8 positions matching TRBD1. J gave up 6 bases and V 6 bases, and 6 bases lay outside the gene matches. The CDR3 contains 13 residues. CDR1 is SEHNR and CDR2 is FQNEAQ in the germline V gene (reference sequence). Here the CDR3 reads CASSRGQANGYTF. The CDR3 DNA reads TGTGCCAGCAGTAGGGGACAGGCGAATGGCTACACCTTC.

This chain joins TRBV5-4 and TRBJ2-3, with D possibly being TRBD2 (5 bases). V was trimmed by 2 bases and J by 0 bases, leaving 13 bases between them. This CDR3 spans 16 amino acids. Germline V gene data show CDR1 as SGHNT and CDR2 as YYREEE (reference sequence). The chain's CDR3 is CASSFGGSSSTDTQYF. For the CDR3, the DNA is TGTGCCAGCAGCTTTGGCGGGTCTTCTAGCACAGATACGCAGTATTTT.

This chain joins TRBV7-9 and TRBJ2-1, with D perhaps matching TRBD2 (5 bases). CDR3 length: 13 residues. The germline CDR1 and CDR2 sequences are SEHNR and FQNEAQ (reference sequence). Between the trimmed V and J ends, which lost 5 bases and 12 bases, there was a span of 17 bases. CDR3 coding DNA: TGTGCCAGCAGCACCGGACCACTAGGTTGGCAGTTCTTC. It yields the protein CASSTGPLGWQFF.

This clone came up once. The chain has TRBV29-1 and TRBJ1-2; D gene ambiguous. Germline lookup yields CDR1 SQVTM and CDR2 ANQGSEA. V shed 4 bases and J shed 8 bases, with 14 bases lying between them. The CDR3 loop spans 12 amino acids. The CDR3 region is CSVVEGTKGYTF. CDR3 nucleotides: TGCAGCGTTGTTGAAGGTACCAAAGGCTACACCTTC.

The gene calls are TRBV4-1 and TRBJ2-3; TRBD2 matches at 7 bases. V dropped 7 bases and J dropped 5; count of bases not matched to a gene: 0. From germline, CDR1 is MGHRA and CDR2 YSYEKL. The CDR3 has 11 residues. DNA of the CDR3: TGCGCCAGCACGGGGGGAGATACGCAGTATTTT. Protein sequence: CASTGGDTQYF.